This is a list of T cell receptor beta chains from one sample in a study of T-cell reconstitution after alpha-beta-depleted transplantation in children. TCRdb itself ran the PCR reads through MiXCR, one entry per CDR3 protein. The sample records hundreds of thousands of distinct CDR3 sequences, approximately 17% being singletons. The sequencing here drew on PBMCs, mostly from graft donor cells, taken 360 days after TCRalphabeta/CD19-depleted stem cell transplant. The receptors were sampled from a male patient aged 2 to 9 who had a stem cell transplant for acute lymphoblastic leukemia, so the T cells may come from the graft donor. Both conserved end residues are part of each CDR3.

TRBV19,CASSEVNEQFF
TRBV24-1,CATSVRTGELFF
TRBV5-1,CASSRTGTNPFYEQYF
TRBV25-1,CASSTPGNRYEQYF
TRBV12-3/TRBV12-4,CASSLALSGNTEAFF
TRBV5-4,CASSQRESQETQCF
TRBV7-9,CASTQGDEQYF
TRBV27,CASSLIGGRYSTDTQYF
TRBV3-1,CASSRKPGTSGRYNEQYF
TRBV7-6,CASSPAEPGQGPYEQYF